The entry below gives a single T cell receptor beta chain sequence along with its context. Sequenced by immunoSEQ multiplex PCR; TCRdb stores in-frame clones only, minus some. There are under 150,000 clones in the sample; 75% to 95% occur only once, and approximately 1.3% lies in the top ten. The data belong to a study of T cells after somatic rescue of genetic block. The CDR3 extends over 15 amino acids. Between the trimmed V and J ends, which lost 2 bases and 6 bases, there was a span of 14 bases. Germline V gene sequence: CDR1 SGHTA, CDR2 FQGTGA. The chain carries TRBV7-3 and TRBJ1-5; no firm D call. The source of this sequence is a woman aged 18-29 years. The material sequenced was peripheral blood mononuclear cells (PBMCs). For the CDR3, the DNA is TGTGCCAGCAGCTTAGATGCAGGAAAGGGTCAGCCCCAGCATTTT. This encodes CASSLDAGKGQPQHF.